The 32 T cell receptor beta chains listed next were all sequenced from one sample in a study of T cells in women clearing cervical HPV infection. This table comes from immunoSEQ multiplex PCR, and its TCRdb copy is limited to in-frame clones, with some not included. Found here are approximately 35,000 clones; the top ten clones hold 1.6%. The sample consisted of blood buffy coat. Receptor source: a woman aged 18 to 75 with a cervical HPV16 infection that either progressed to CIN3+ or cleared (not recorded which).

Regarding this clone: The CDR3 goes on 3 residues after the read ends, and that part is filled in from the germline J gene. V and J are TRBV18 and TRBJ1-2, with 8 bases identical to TRBD1. Trimming cost V 3 bases and J 3 bases; bases outside gene matches: 3. Looked up from germline, CDR1 is KGHSH and CDR2 is LQKENI. The CDR3 covers 14 residues. The sequenced CDR3 bases are TGTGCCAGCTCACCCAAGACAGGGGACTATGGC. Translated: CASSPKTGDYG. In full, the CDR3 reads CASSPKTGDYGYTF.

As concerns this clone: The read ends 3 residues shy of where the CDR3 ends; the end is completed using the germline J gene. The V gene is TRBV19, the J gene TRBJ1-3; 9 nucleotides agree with TRBD1. Germline CDR1 and CDR2: LNHDA and SQIVND (reference sequence). This CDR3 spans 13 amino acids. The CDR3 spells CASSSPHRGLIYF. The CDR3 DNA, read in part, is TGTGCCAGTAGTTCGCCTCACAGGGGGCTC.

Of note for this clone: The sequence runs out 3 residues before the end of the CDR3; the remainder is reconstructed from the germline J gene. The chain combines TRBV20-1 with TRBJ2-3; D unclear. CDR1 is DFQATT, CDR2 SNEGSKA, per germline (reference sequence). V dropped 6 bases and J dropped 1 base, with 11 bases sitting between them. The length of the CDR3 is 13 residues. CDR3 amino acids: CSAYHLGTDTQYF. The sequenced part of the CDR3 DNA is TGCAGTGCCTATCACCTGGGCACAGATACG.

CDR3 protein: CASSQGQVVNTEAFF. CDR3 DNA (partial): TGTGCCAGTAGTCAGGGACAGGTCGTGAACACTGAA. The rearrangement links TRBV19 to TRBJ1-1, with TRBD1 identical over 8 bases. The CDR3 end falls 3 residues outside the read, so it is completed with the germline J gene. Trimming took 5 bases from V and 0 from J; bases not matched to a gene: 5. The germline gives CDR1 LNHDA, CDR2 SQIVND (reference sequence). This CDR3 is built from 15 residues.

As regards this clone: The read ends 3 residues shy of where the CDR3 ends; the end is completed using the germline J gene. The chain recombines TRBV18 with TRBJ1-6; weak D call: TRBD1 (6 bases). The germline V gene encodes CDR1 KGHSH and CDR2 LQKENI. Trimming stripped 3 bases from V and 9 bases from J, with 15 bases between. The length of the CDR3 is 15 residues. The CDR3 bases that were read are TGTGCCAGCTCACCGGGGGGGGGCCAAAGTTCACCC. Protein: CASSPGGGQSSP. The complete CDR3 sequence is CASSPGGGQSSPLHF.

In regard to this clone: The sequenced fragment ends 3 residues before the CDR3 boundary, so the rest is inferred from the germline J gene. The rearrangement uses TRBV2 and TRBJ2-1; 9 bases are a match to TRBD1. CDR3 size: 15 residues. CDR1 is SNHLY, CDR2 FYNNEI, per germline. With 6 bases clipped from V and 7 bases from J, the junction kept 10 bases outside the gene matches. This chain's CDR3 is CASRTQGARKNEQFF. Partial CDR3 DNA: TGTGCCAGCAGAACACAGGGGGCGAGGAAAAATGAG.

With respect to this clone: Read sequence stops 3 residues before the CDR3 end, and the germline J gene provides the missing end. The chain carries TRBV12-3 or TRBV12-4 and TRBJ1-4; D uncertain. This CDR3 contains 13 residues. V was clipped by 6 bases and J by 2 bases, with 7 bases between them. The part of the CDR3 DNA that was read is TGTGCCAGCAGGACGGGTACTAATGAAAAA. Its translation is CASRTGTNEK. From start to end, the CDR3 is CASRTGTNEKLFF.

Comments on this clone: Read coverage stops 3 residues before the CDR3 terminus; the germline J gene supplies the remainder. The genes are TRBV6-1 and TRBJ2-6; perhaps TRBD1 as D (6 bases). The CDR3 sequence is 14 residues long. Germline V gene lookup returns CDR1 MNHNS and CDR2 SASEGT. CDR3 DNA (partial): TGTGCCAGCAGTGAAGGTCAGGGGTTGTATCTC. This encodes CASSEGQGLYL. The entire CDR3 sequence reads CASSEGQGLYLLTF.

Points on this clone: The read halts 3 residues ahead of the CDR3 end, with the missing end drawn from the germline J gene. The V call is TRBV18, the J call TRBJ2-1, with TRBD2 matching over 7 bases. V shed 4 bases, J shed 6 bases, and the junction held 12 bases outside the gene matches. The CDR3 spans 16 residues. Germline V lookup: CDR1 KGHSH, CDR2 LQKENI. Incomplete CDR3 DNA: TGTGCCAGCTCACGGAGGATGGGGGGGTTCCCCAATGAG. Translating it yields CASSRRMGGFPNE. The full CDR3 is CASSRRMGGFPNEQFF.

Comment on this clone: The junction shows a germline mismatch at one end, possibly a read error. The read ends 3 residues shy of where the CDR3 ends; the end is completed using the germline J gene. This chain joins TRBV18 and TRBJ2-2, with 7 bases aligning to TRBD1. The CDR3 extends over 14 amino acids. Germline assignment: CDR1 KGHSH and CDR2 LQKENI. The sequenced CDR3 bases are TGTGCCAGCTCTCCACAGGGGAATAATGAAAAG. This translates into CASSPQGNNEK. The CDR3 in its entirety is CASSPQGNNEKLFF.

As to this clone: Read coverage stops 3 residues before the CDR3 terminus; the germline J gene supplies the remainder. The chain recombines TRBV12-3 or TRBV12-4 with TRBJ2-1; no clear D. The CDR3 is 12 amino acids. Trimming cost V 6 bases and J 8 bases, with 11 bases left between them. The sequenced part of the CDR3 DNA is TGTGCCAGCAGGCGTAGATCGGATGAG. It is translated as CASRRRSDE. The whole CDR3 protein reads CASRRRSDEQFF.

A remark on this clone: Coverage ceases 3 residues before the CDR3 finishes, and the germline J gene fills in the end. This chain connects TRBV19 to TRBJ2-4, with TRBD1 matching over 11 bases. The CDR3 extends over 15 amino acids. In germline, CDR1 is LNHDA, CDR2 SQIVND (reference sequence). The CDR3 sequence is CASSMLRTGGYGQYF. The covered CDR3 bases are TGTGCCAGTAGTATGCTTAGGACAGGGGGCTATGGT.

Concerning this clone: The read finishes 3 residues shy of the CDR3 end, and the germline J gene is used to complete it. The chain employs TRBV5-1 and TRBJ1-6; 7 nucleotides line up with TRBD1. J lost 5 bases, V lost 4 bases, and 3 bases had no gene match. CDR3 length: 14 amino acids. Germline lookup yields CDR1 SGHRS and CDR2 YFSETQ. The CDR3 DNA, read in part, is TGCGCCAGCAGCACCGACAGGGATAATTCACCC. Protein: CASSTDRDNSP. The full CDR3 reads CASSTDRDNSPLHF.

With respect to this clone: The read halts 3 residues ahead of the CDR3 end, with the missing end drawn from the germline J gene. V is TRBV5-1 and J is TRBJ2-5, with 7 positions matching TRBD2. With 1 base clipped from V and 4 bases from J, the junction kept 7 bases outside the gene matches. The CDR3 runs 15 residues. Germline CDR1 and CDR2: SGHRS and YFSETQ. The CDR3 DNA, read in part, is TGCGCCAGCAGCTTGAGTCCCGGGACTACAGAGACC. Translated, it gives CASSLSPGTTET. The whole CDR3 reads CASSLSPGTTETQYF.

Details on this clone: The observed sequence ends 3 residues before the CDR3 terminus, with the missing tail filled in from the germline J gene. The chain couples TRBV18 to TRBJ2-7; D possibly corresponds to TRBD1 (6 bases). There are 13 residues in the CDR3. Per germline, CDR1 KGHSH and CDR2 LQKENI. The V end was cut by 6 bases, the J end by 3 bases, with 12 bases between. The sequenced CDR3 bases are TGTGCCAGCTCCCATGGACAGAGCTACGAG. As protein: CASSHGQSYE. The complete CDR3 reads CASSHGQSYEQYF.

In regard to this clone: The read ends 3 residues before the CDR3 terminus; that terminus is restored from the germline J gene. The chain combines TRBV20-1 with TRBJ1-2; a weak D match, TRBD1 (5 bases). The CDR3 extends over 13 amino acids. V dropped 1 base and J dropped 3 bases, with 9 bases sitting between them. The V gene's germline CDR1 is DFQATT and CDR2 SNEGSKA (reference sequence). The CDR3 here is CSARAGGDYGYTF. CDR3 DNA (partial): TGCAGTGCTAGAGCAGGAGGGGACTATGGC.

On this clone: Read sequence stops 3 residues before the CDR3 end, and the germline J gene provides the missing end. The chain couples TRBV19 to TRBJ2-7; 9 bases are a match to TRBD2. Germline values: CDR1 LNHDA, CDR2 SQIVND (reference sequence). This CDR3 comprises 15 residues. Trimming at V came to 4 bases and at J to 2 bases, leaving 6 bases not matched to a gene. The part of the CDR3 DNA that was read is TGTGCCAGTAGTAAGACTAGCGGTACGACCTACGAG. Protein: CASSKTSGTTYE. The whole CDR3 region reads CASSKTSGTTYEQYF.

As for this clone: Coverage ceases 3 residues before the CDR3 finishes, and the germline J gene fills in the end. The V call is TRBV5-1, the J call TRBJ2-5; 8 nucleotides align to TRBD2. The CDR3 consists of 14 residues. The germline V gene encodes CDR1 SGHRS and CDR2 YFSETQ. CDR3 protein: CASSKTSGSDTQYF. The sequenced part of the CDR3 DNA is TGCGCCAGCAGTAAAACTAGCGGATCAGATACC.

About this clone: The read ends 3 residues early relative to the CDR3; the germline J gene fills the gap. The chain is built from TRBV7-3 and TRBJ2-2, with D possibly being TRBD2 (7 bases). Germline V gene sequence: CDR1 SGHTA, CDR2 FQGTGA. Trimming shortened V by 2 bases and J by 2 bases, and 12 bases separated the two germline ends. CDR3 size: 16 residues. The CDR3 loop is CASSLEGGRNTGELFF. Incomplete CDR3 DNA: TGTGCCAGCAGCTTAGAGGGGGGGAGAAACACCGGGGAG.

Remarks on this clone: Read sequence stops 3 residues before the CDR3 end, and the germline J gene provides the missing end. The chain is built from TRBV7-7 and TRBJ2-5; possibly TRBD2 for D (5 bases). In germline, CDR1 is SSHAT, CDR2 FNYEAQ (reference sequence). V was clipped by 5 bases and J by 5 bases, with 12 bases between them. The CDR3 length is 13 residues. CDR3 DNA (partial): TGTGCCAGCAGCACCGGCCCGGGGGAGACC. This translates into CASSTGPGET. The full-length CDR3 reads as CASSTGPGETQYF.

Concerning this clone itself: The read comes to an end 3 residues before the CDR3 does, leaving the germline J gene to fill in the end. This rearrangement joins TRBV18 to TRBJ1-2; D is undetermined. Per the germline V gene, CDR1 is KGHSH and CDR2 is LQKENI. The CDR3 runs to 11 residues. The DNA read from the CDR3 is TGTGCCAGCTCTCTCTCCTACGAC. Translating it yields CASSLSYD. In full, the CDR3 is CASSLSYDYTF.

Note on this clone: The read is 3 residues too short to cover the CDR3 end, so that end is filled in from the germline J gene. The V gene is TRBV6-1, the J gene TRBJ2-5, with D perhaps matching TRBD1 (6 bases). CDR1 and CDR2 from the germline V gene are MNHNS and SASEGT. This CDR3 is 15 amino acids long. V was cut by 2 bases and J by 5 bases, with 15 bases left in between. The chain's CDR3 is CASSERQGIGETQYF. The covered CDR3 bases are TGTGCCAGCAGTGAACGGCAGGGGATTGGGGAGACC.

Concerning this clone itself: A junction boundary mismatches the germline segment, possibly from a read error. Read data end 3 residues before the CDR3 end; the end is taken from the germline J gene. Other DNA sequences from this sample encode an identical CDR3 as well. The chain links TRBV19 to TRBJ1-3; 7 nucleotides agree with TRBD1. This CDR3 spans 17 amino acids. Looked up from germline, CDR1 is LNHDA and CDR2 is SQIVND (reference sequence). CDR3 bases read: TGTGCCAGTAGAGTGGGAGGGACAGACCGCTCTGGAAACACA. It translates to CASRVGGTDRSGNT. The whole CDR3 sequence is CASRVGGTDRSGNTIYF.

As for this clone: The CDR3 extends 3 residues past the end of the read, so its final part is completed from the germline J gene. V gene TRBV7-9 combines with J gene TRBJ1-2, with D perhaps matching TRBD1 (5 bases). This CDR3 has 15 residues. Germline V gene lookup returns CDR1 SEHNR and CDR2 FQNEAQ (reference sequence). CDR3 DNA, as far as it was read: TGTGCCAGCAGCTTTTTCGCGGGGGGGTACAATGAC. Translation gives CASSFFAGGYND. The CDR3 as a whole reads CASSFFAGGYNDYTF.

Concerning this clone itself: The sequence runs out 3 residues before the end of the CDR3; the remainder is reconstructed from the germline J gene. This chain links TRBV19 with TRBJ2-1; 9 bases match TRBD1. Germline V lookup: CDR1 LNHDA, CDR2 SQIVND (reference sequence). This CDR3 comprises 18 residues. J gave up 0 bases and V 4 bases, and 10 bases lay outside the gene matches. This CDR3 reads CASSRRGQGGSSYNEQFF. The covered CDR3 bases are TGTGCCAGTAGTAGGAGGGGACAGGGAGGGAGCTCCTACAATGAG.

As regards this clone: One junction end disagrees with the germline gene, perhaps due to a read error. The read falls 3 residues short of the CDR3 end, and the missing part is taken from the germline J gene. The chain recombines TRBV4-2 with TRBJ2-7; a weak D match, TRBD1 (6 bases). Germline lookup yields CDR1 LGHNA and CDR2 YNFKEQ. The CDR3 has 16 amino acids. The CDR3 DNA, read in part, is TGCGCCAGCAGCCAAGAAGCCCTCCCAGGGGCCTACGAG. It specifies CASSQEALPGAYE. The entire CDR3 protein reads CASSQEALPGAYEQYF.

This clone ranks as medium-sized (0.01 to 0.1%) in terms of frequency. One end of the junction does not line up with germline, which may come from a read error. The CDR3 is cut off 3 residues early in the read; its end comes from the germline J gene. The chain couples TRBV4-2 to TRBJ2-3; 9 bases align to TRBD2. The CDR3 sequence is 18 residues long. The germline V gene has CDR1 LGHNA and CDR2 YNFKEQ. The part of the CDR3 DNA that was read is TGCGCCAGCAGCCAAGACCGTAGCGGGAGCTATGGCACAGATACG. Its protein product is CASSQDRSGSYGTDT. The full-length CDR3 reads as CASSQDRSGSYGTDTQYF.

Remarks on this clone: The read finishes 3 residues shy of the CDR3 end, and the germline J gene is used to complete it. The chain uses TRBV2 and TRBJ1-5; 10 nucleotides align to TRBD1. Trimming removed 7 bases from V and 4 bases from J; junction bases left unmatched: 7. Germline CDR1 is SNHLY and CDR2 is FYNNEI. The CDR3 runs to 15 residues. CDR3 protein: CASKRGQGRNQPQHF. CDR3 bases read: TGTGCCAGCAAGAGGGGACAGGGGCGAAATCAGCCC.

Concerning this clone itself: The read comes to an end 3 residues before the CDR3 does, leaving the germline J gene to fill in the end. The chain is built from TRBV19 and TRBJ1-4; weak D call: TRBD1 (5 bases). Looked up from germline, CDR1 is LNHDA and CDR2 is SQIVND (reference sequence). This CDR3 comprises 13 residues. The CDR3 is CASGFSGANVLFF. CDR3 DNA (partial): TGTGCCAGCGGGTTCTCTGGGGCCAACGTA.

About this clone: The observed sequence ends 3 residues before the CDR3 terminus, with the missing tail filled in from the germline J gene. The chain links TRBV7-9 to TRBJ2-1; 8 bases align to TRBD2. The V and J ends lost 0 bases and 9 bases, in that order; junction bases with no gene match: 4. The germline V gene encodes CDR1 SEHNR and CDR2 FQNEAQ (reference sequence). The CDR3 loop spans 14 amino acids. Incomplete CDR3 DNA: TGTGCCAGCAGCTTAGCGCAGCGGGGGCGTGAG. It yields the protein CASSLAQRGRE. The entire CDR3 protein is CASSLAQRGREQFF. Full variable domain (remainder filled in from reference TRBV7-9 and TRBJ2-1): DTGVSQNPRHKITKRGQNVTFRCDPISEHNRLYWYRQTLGQGPEFLTYFQNEAQLEKSRLLSDRFSAERPKGSFSTLEIQRTEQGDSAMYLCASSLAQRGREQFFGPGTRLTVL.

Concerning this clone: The read gets to within 3 residues of the CDR3 end, and the germline J gene fills in the rest. The rearrangement uses TRBV6-2 or TRBV6-3 and TRBJ2-5; D is undetermined. Trimming left V 4 bases short and J 4 bases short, with 16 bases between. The CDR3 runs to 15 residues. CDR1 and CDR2 (germline): MNHEY, SVGEGT. The CDR3 bases that were read are TGTGCCAGCAGTTTATTGATCGCTAGTCGAGAGACC. It is translated as CASSLLIASRET. The entire CDR3 protein reads CASSLLIASRETQYF.

In regard to this clone: A junction boundary mismatches the germline segment, possibly from a read error. The observed sequence ends 3 residues before the CDR3 terminus, with the missing tail filled in from the germline J gene. This chain joins TRBV7-9 and TRBJ1-5; D is ambiguous. CDR3 length: 15 residues. Per germline, CDR1 SEHNR and CDR2 FQNEAQ (reference sequence). CDR3 in amino acids: CASSLGRTSDQPQHF. CDR3 DNA (partial): TGTGCCAGCAGCTTAGGACGGACTAGCGATCAGCCC.